This T cell receptor (beta chain) was retrieved from a study of cytomegalovirus exposure and HLA in healthy donors. Study results and caveats: In a later analysis, at a false discovery rate of 0.05, about 15,000 TCR beta sequences were associated with HLA alleles.

The primer mix had 60 Vbeta and 13 Jbeta primers. Generated by immunoSEQ multiplex PCR, the TCRdb table keeps only in-frame clones and is missing some. The table has tens of thousands of clones, roughly 74% seen once. Trimming at V came to 4 bases and at J to 3 bases, leaving 5 bases not matched to a gene. The CDR3 spans 15 residues. Per germline, CDR1 SEHNR and CDR2 FQNEAQ (reference sequence). Remarks on this clone: Its antigen remains unidentified.

The chain combines TRBV7-9 with TRBJ1-1; 10 bases are shared with TRBD1. The receptor comes from a man aged 35 to 55 in good health and CMV-seronegative. Input material: PBMCs. The CDR3 reads CASSYGTGAYTEAFF. DNA for the CDR3: TGTGCCAGCAGCTATGGGACAGGGGCGTACACTGAAGCTTTCTTT.